These T cell receptor beta chains were read from a single sample in a study of technical replicates of blood from a handful of donors. Profiled with immunoSEQ multiplex PCR; TCRdb holds only in-frame clones, not every one. The sample includes about 72,000 clones, roughly 95% of them seen just once. Material: T cells isolated from PBMCs. The receptors here all came from a human donor in good health. Both conserved end residues are part of each CDR3.

cdr3_length	v_call	j_call	cdr3_aa
16	TRBV7-8	TRBJ1-3	CASSKDGRGGGNTIYF
16	TRBV2	TRBJ2-7	CASSVQMGTYSYEQYF
18	TRBV4-1	TRBJ1-4	CASTPRTGGSATNEKLFF
17	TRBV4-2	TRBJ1-4	CASSQAPPGSTNEKLFF
16	TRBV6-4	TRBJ2-1	CASSPGLAGGYNEQFF
14	TRBV4-2	TRBJ2-7	CASSQGLAGNEQYF
14	TRBV6-5	TRBJ2-7	CASSYLGQGYEQYF
18	TRBV10-3	TRBJ2-7	CAISESLGTESITYEQYF
14	TRBV6-5	TRBJ2-7	CASSYTGSEYEQYF
15	TRBV7-9	TRBJ2-7	CASSWPGQGLYEQYF
12	TRBV15	TRBJ2-7	CATSRASHEQYF
14	TRBV5-1	TRBJ2-1	CASSLRSSYNEQFF
14	TRBV18	TRBJ1-1	CASSQRVADTEAFF
13	TRBV6-5	TRBJ2-3	CASSYGTGGPQYF
12	TRBV7-2	TRBJ1-6	CASSLSNSPLHF
17	TRBV27	TRBJ2-1	CASSLTSGDSSYNEQFF
14	TRBV5-1	TRBJ1-1	CASSLATVNTEAFF
15	TRBV7-2	TRBJ1-1	CASSPPGSMNTEAFF